This TCR beta chain came from a study of cytotoxic CD8 clonotypes in ibrutinib-treated CLL. Per germline, CDR1 SNHLY and CDR2 FYNNEI. The CDR3 runs to 13 residues. V lost 7 bases to trimming and J lost 2 bases, with 12 bases between them. Repertoires were generated with immunoSEQ multiplex PCR, while TCRdb's copy carries only in-frame clones and drops some. The sample yields around 160,000 clones, 88% seen once. The rearrangement uses TRBV2 and TRBJ2-7, with D uncertain. The TCR originated in a human donor with chronic lymphocytic leukemia. The source material was PBMCs, sampled at disease progression, from a patient treated with ibrutinib. The CDR3 DNA reads as TGTGCCAGCACCAAGCCAGTCCCCTACGAGCAGTACTTC. It codes for CASTKPVPYEQYF.